The T cell receptor (beta chain) described here comes from a study of regulatory T cells in long-lasting Graves disease. The V gene's germline CDR1 is SNHLY and CDR2 FYNNEI. V shed 8 bases and J 5 bases; nucleotides not matched to a gene: 9. The CDR3 contains 13 residues. The TCR beta library used iRepertoire HTBI primers with Arm-PCR amplification of CDR3. Via MiXCR, TCRdb re-called the multiplex PCR reads, giving one row per CDR3 protein. Of about 470,000 distinct CDR3 sequences listed, 20% to 25% were seen once; the top ten hold roughly 7.1%. Time point given: persistent/refractory GD, antithyroid drugs over 5 years with positive TRAb. There was RNA extracted from PBMCs, and the TCR library was made from it. It was by American Thyroid Association guidelines that Graves' disease was diagnosed. This clonotype was found many times.

V and J are TRBV2 and TRBJ2-7; 7 bases are a match to TRBD2. The source of this sequence is a female donor with Graves disease. Material: peripheral blood mononuclear cells (PBMCs), obtained when the disease was refractory, from a patient treated with antithyroid drugs. CDR3: CASSPMGGDEQYF. The CDR3 nucleotides are TGTGCCAGCTCCCCCATGGGAGGGGACGAGCAGTACTTC.